This paragraph covers one TCR beta chain sequence. Its matching antigen is unknown. These data come from a study of cytomegalovirus exposure and HLA in healthy donors. Study-level results: HLA alleles showed associations with some 15,000 TCR beta sequences in a later analysis, at a 0.05 false discovery rate. CMV antigen specificity of a few CMV-associated chains was confirmed in vitro.

PCR used 60 Vbeta primers and 13 Jbeta primers. Data came from immunoSEQ multiplex PCR; TCRdb stores just in-frame clones and leaves some out. The table has approximately 220,000 clones, over 70% seen once. The CDR3 runs 12 residues. Germline CDR1 is SNHLY and CDR2 is FYNNEI. Between the trimmed V and J ends, which lost 3 bases and 5 bases, there was a span of 7 bases. The sample consisted of PBMCs. This clonotype was sampled from a boy between 2 and 10 years old in good health and CMV-seronegative. The chain carries TRBV2 and TRBJ2-5; no reliable D call. The CDR3 nucleotides are TGTGCCAGCAGTGATAAAGCGGAGACCCAGTACTTC. Translating gives CASSDKAETQYF.